These T cell receptor beta chains were read from a single sample in a study of CD8 T cells in ankylosing spondylitis. TCRdb re-analysed the 5' RACE reads in MiXCR, keeping a single row per CDR3 protein. The table records 130,000 or so distinct CDR3 sequences, about 7% of them present only once. The sequencing sample was made of blood, either unsorted or a sorted T cell fraction (not recorded which). These receptors were taken from a male donor with ankylosing spondylitis or in good health (not recorded which). The CDR3 runs from the conserved cysteine through the conserved F or W.

TRBV3-1,CASSLRRSNEKLFF
TRBV11-1,CASSLSGAATGGNTEAFF
TRBV5-1,CASSLVQGGESGANVLTF
TRBV6-5,CASSSGSLDEQYF
TRBV7-3,CASSLTSGGNYSNQPQHF
TRBV5-1,CASSLEGKETQYF
TRBV5-1,CASSLGVRRQATNEKLFF
TRBV18,CASSPRVGETQYF
TRBV18,CASSPDFSYNEQFF
TRBV20-1,CSARDEGAGYNEQFF
TRBV7-9,CASSDTEWDSYNEQFF
TRBV30,CAWRGSYEQYF
TRBV6-1,CASRGTSQYTQYF
TRBV5-1,CASSLWQGGSSPLHF
TRBV5-1,CASSDASKVGNTEAFF
TRBV5-1,CASSLEPADEQYF